This entry features one T cell receptor (beta chain) sequence. This CDR3 contains 12 residues. This sample is part of a study of blood T cells in healthy people across ages. Alongside a J-beta primer mix, a sample-barcoded 5' primer served in a second PCR lasting about 7 to 12 cycles. Using its own MiXCR run on the 5' RACE reads, TCRdb lists one record per CDR3 protein. The sample holds some 1.4 million distinct CDR3 sequences; approximately 42% are singletons and the top ten take approximately 7.9%. Sequenced input: blood. The clonotype was recovered from a woman under 30 in good health. The V and J genes are TRBV12-3 or TRBV12-4 and TRBJ2-5, with D perhaps being TRBD1 or TRBD2 (5 bases each). The J call may be in error: the DNA end matches TRBJ2-7 better. For the CDR3, the DNA is TGTGCCAGCGGCAGGGACGCCTACGAGCAGTACTTC. Protein product: CASGRDAYEQYF.